The sequence of this T cell receptor (beta chain) was determined in a study of cytomegalovirus exposure and HLA in healthy donors. Study-level findings and limits: The study labeled fewer than 200 TCR beta chains cytomegalovirus-associated. Across donors, most TCRs were seen rarely, yet some public ones were widespread. CMV antigen specificity of a few CMV-associated chains was confirmed in vitro.

The data were produced by immunoSEQ multiplex PCR, yet TCRdb's version contains in-frame clones alone and is incomplete. Of about 160,000 clones listed, 80% to 85% were seen once; the top ten hold 10% to 13%. The length of the CDR3 is 18 residues. The ends lost 2 bases at V and 2 bases at J; junction bases unmatched: 12. Remarks on this clone: Its antigen remains unidentified.

What was sequenced was PBMCs. This rearrangement joins TRBV23-1 to TRBJ1-5; 7 bases map to TRBD1. TRBV23-1 is known as an ORF, though its function is uncertain. The clonotype originates from a man aged 25 to 40 in good health and CMV-seropositive. The chain's CDR3 is CASSQADRAGVCNQPQHF. The CDR3 region has the DNA TGCGCCAGCAGTCAAGCAGACAGGGCGGGTGTTTGCAATCAGCCCCAGCATTTT.